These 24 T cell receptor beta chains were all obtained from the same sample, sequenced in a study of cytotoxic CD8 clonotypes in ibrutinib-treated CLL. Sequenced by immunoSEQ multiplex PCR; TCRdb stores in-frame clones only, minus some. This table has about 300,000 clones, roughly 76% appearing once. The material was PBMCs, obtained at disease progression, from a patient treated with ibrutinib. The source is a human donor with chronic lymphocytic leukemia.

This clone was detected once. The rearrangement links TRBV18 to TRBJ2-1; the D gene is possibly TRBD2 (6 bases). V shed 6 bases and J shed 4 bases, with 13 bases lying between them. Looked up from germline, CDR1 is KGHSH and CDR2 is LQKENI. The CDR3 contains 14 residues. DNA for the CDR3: TGTGCCAGCTCCACCTTAGCGGAGTACAATGAGCAGTTCTTC. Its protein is CASSTLAEYNEQFF. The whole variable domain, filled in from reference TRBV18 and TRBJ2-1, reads NAGVMQNPRHLVRRRGQEARLRCSPMKGHSHVYWYRQLPEEGLKFMVYLQKENIIDESGMPKERFSAEFPKEGPSILRIQQVVRGDSAAYFCASSTLAEYNEQFFGPGTRLTVL.

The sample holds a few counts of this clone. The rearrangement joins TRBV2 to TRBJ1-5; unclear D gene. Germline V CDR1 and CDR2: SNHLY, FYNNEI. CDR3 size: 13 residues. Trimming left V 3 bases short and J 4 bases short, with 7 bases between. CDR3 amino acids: CASSEDGNQPQHF. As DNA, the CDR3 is TGTGCCAGCAGTGAGGACGGAAATCAGCCCCAGCATTTT.

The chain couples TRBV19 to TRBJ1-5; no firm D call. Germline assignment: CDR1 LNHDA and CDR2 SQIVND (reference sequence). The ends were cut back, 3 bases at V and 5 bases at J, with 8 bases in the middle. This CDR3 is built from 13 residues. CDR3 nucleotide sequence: TGTGCCAGTAGTATGGTGTCGTATCAGCCCCAGCATTTT. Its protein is CASSMVSYQPQHF.

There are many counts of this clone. For the CDR3, the DNA is TGTGCCAGCAGCGCCAGCGGGGGACCCACCGGGGAGCTGTTTTTT. The encoded protein is CASSASGGPTGELFF. This chain uses TRBV9 with TRBJ2-2; TRBD2 aligns across 8 bases. Germline V lookup: CDR1 SGDLS, CDR2 YYNGEE. Unmatched junction bases numbered 5, after V lost 3 bases and J lost 4 bases. CDR3 length: 15 residues.

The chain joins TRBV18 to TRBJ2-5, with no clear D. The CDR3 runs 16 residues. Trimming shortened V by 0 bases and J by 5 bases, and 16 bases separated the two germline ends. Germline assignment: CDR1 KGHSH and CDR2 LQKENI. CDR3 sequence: CASSPPGKMVHETQYF. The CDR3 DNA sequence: TGTGCCAGCTCACCACCGGGCAAGATGGTCCACGAGACCCAGTACTTC.

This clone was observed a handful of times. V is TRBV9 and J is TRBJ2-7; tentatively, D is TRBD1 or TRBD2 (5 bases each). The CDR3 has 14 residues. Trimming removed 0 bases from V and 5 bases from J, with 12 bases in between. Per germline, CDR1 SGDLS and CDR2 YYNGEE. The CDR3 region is CASSVGGTLDEQYF. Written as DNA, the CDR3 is TGTGCCAGCAGCGTAGGAGGGACCCTTGACGAGCAGTACTTC.

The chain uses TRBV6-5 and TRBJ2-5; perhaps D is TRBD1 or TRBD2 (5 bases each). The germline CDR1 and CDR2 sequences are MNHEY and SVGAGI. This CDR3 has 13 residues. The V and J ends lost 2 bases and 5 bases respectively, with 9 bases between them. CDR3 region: CASSYGEGETQYF. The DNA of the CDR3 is TGTGCCAGCAGTTACGGAGAGGGGGAGACCCAGTACTTC.

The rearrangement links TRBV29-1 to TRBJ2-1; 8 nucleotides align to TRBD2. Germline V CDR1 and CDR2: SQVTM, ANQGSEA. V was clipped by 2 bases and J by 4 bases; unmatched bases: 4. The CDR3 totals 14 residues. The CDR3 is CSVETGGEYNEQFF. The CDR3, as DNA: TGCAGCGTTGAAACGGGAGGGGAATACAATGAGCAGTTCTTC.

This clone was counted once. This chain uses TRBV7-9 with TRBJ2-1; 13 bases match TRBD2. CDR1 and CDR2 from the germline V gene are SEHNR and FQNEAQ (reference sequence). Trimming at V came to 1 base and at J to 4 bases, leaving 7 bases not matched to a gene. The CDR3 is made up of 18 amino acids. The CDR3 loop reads CASSLVLAGGPFYNEQFF. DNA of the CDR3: TGTGCCAGCAGCTTAGTACTAGCGGGAGGGCCGTTTTACAATGAGCAGTTCTTC.

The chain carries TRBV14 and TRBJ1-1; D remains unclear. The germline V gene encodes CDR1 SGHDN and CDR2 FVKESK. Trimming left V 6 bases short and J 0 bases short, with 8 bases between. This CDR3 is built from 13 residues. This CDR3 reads CASSPQLNTEAFF. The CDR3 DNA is TGTGCCAGCAGTCCTCAATTGAACACTGAAGCTTTCTTT.

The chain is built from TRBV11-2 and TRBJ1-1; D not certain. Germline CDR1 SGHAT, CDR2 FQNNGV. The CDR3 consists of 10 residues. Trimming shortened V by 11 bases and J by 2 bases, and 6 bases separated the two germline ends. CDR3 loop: CALSNTEAFF. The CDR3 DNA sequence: TGTGCCCTCAGTAACACTGAAGCTTTCTTT.

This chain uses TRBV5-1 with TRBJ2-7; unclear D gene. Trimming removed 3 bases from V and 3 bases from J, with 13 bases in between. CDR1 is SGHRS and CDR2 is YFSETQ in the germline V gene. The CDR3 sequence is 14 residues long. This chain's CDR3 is CASSSLFSSYEQYF. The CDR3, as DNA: TGCGCCAGCAGCTCCCTGTTTAGCAGCTACGAGCAGTACTTC. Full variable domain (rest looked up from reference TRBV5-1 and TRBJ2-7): KAGVTQTPRYLIKTRGQQVTLSCSPISGHRSVSWYQQTPGQGLQFLFEYFSETQRNKGNFPGRFSGRQFSNSRSEMNVSTLELGDSALYLCASSSLFSSYEQYFGPGTRLTVT.

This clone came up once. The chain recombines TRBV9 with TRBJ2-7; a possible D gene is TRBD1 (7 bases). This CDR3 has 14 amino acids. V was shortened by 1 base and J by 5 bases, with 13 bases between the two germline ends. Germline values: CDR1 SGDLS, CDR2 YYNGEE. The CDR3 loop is CASSVLQGGDEQYF. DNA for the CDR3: TGTGCCAGCAGCGTACTCCAGGGGGGCGACGAGCAGTACTTC.

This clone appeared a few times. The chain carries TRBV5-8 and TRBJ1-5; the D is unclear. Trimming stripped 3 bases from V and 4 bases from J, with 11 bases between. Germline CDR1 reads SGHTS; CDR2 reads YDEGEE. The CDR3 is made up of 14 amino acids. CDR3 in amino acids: CASSWVTQNQPQHF. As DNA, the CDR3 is TGTGCCAGCAGCTGGGTGACTCAGAATCAGCCCCAGCATTTT.

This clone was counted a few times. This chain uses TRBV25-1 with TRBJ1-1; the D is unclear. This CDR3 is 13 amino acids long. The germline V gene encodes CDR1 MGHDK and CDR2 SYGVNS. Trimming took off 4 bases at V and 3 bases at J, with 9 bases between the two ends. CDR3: CASSGPGDTEAFF. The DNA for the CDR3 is TGTGCCAGCAGTGGACCCGGGGACACTGAAGCTTTCTTT.

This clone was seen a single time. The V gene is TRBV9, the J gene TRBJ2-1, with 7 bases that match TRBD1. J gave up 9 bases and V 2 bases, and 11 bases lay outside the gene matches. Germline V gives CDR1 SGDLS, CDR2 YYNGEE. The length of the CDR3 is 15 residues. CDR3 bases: TGTGCCAGCAGCGTTAACAGGGGCGTGGGCGGTGAGCAGTTCTTC. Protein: CASSVNRGVGGEQFF.

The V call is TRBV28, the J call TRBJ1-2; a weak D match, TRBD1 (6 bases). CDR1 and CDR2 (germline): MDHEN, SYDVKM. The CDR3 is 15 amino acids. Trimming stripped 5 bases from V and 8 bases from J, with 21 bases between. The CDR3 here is CASSQYTGWEEGYTF. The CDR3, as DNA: TGTGCCAGCAGTCAATACACAGGGTGGGAGGAAGGCTACACCTTC.

CDR3: CASSYQDRGVTDTQYF. The CDR3 nucleotides are TGCGCCAGCAGCTACCAAGACAGGGGTGTCACAGATACGCAGTATTTT. This chain uses TRBV5-1 with TRBJ2-3; TRBD1 agrees at 8 bases. Per the germline V gene, CDR1 is SGHRS and CDR2 is YFSETQ. The J segment lost 2 bases and the V segment lost 3 bases, leaving 8 bases of the junction unmatched. This CDR3 region has 16 residues.

CDR3 sequence: CASSGRLIGELFF. As DNA, the CDR3 is TGTGCCAGCAGTGGACGGTTGATTGGGGAGCTGTTTTTT. The chain has TRBV2 and TRBJ2-2; D unclear. The germline CDR1 and CDR2 sequences are SNHLY and FYNNEI. The CDR3 sequence is 13 residues long. The germline V and J ends were trimmed by 4 bases and 8 bases, with 11 bases remaining between them.

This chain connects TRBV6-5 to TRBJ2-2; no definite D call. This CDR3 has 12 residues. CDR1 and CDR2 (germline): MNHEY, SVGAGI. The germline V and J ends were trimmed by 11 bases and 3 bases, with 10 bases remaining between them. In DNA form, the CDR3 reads TGTGCCGTTCTGGACCACACCGGGGAGCTGTTTTTT. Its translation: CAVLDHTGELFF.

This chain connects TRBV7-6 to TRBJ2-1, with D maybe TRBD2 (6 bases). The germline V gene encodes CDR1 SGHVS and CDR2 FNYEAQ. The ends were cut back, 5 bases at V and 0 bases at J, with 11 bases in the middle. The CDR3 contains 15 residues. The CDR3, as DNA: TGTGCCAGCAGCGAGACTAGAAGCTCCTACAATGAGCAGTTCTTC. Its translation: CASSETRSSYNEQFF.

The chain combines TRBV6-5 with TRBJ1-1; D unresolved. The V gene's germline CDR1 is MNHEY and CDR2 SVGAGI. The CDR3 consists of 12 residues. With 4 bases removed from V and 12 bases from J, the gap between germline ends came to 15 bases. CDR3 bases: TGTGCCAGCAGTTGGTCCCGGGAATCGACTTTCTTT. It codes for CASSWSRESTFF.

CDR3 loop: CAISRQDSSYEQYF. CDR3 in DNA: TGTGCCATCAGCAGACAGGACAGCTCCTACGAGCAGTACTTC. The V gene is TRBV6-6, the J gene TRBJ2-7, with a tentative D call TRBD1 (6 bases). V was pared by 10 bases and J by 0 bases, with 16 bases between. CDR1 is MNHNY and CDR2 is SVGAGI in the germline V gene (reference sequence). The CDR3 has 14 residues.

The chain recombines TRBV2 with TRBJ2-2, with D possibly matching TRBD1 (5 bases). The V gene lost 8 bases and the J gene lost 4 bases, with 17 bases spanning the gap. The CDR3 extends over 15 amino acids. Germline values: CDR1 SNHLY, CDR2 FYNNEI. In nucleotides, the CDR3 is TGTGCCAGCTTGGGGCTGGGCAGATTCACCGGGGAGCTGTTTTTT. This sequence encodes CASLGLGRFTGELFF.